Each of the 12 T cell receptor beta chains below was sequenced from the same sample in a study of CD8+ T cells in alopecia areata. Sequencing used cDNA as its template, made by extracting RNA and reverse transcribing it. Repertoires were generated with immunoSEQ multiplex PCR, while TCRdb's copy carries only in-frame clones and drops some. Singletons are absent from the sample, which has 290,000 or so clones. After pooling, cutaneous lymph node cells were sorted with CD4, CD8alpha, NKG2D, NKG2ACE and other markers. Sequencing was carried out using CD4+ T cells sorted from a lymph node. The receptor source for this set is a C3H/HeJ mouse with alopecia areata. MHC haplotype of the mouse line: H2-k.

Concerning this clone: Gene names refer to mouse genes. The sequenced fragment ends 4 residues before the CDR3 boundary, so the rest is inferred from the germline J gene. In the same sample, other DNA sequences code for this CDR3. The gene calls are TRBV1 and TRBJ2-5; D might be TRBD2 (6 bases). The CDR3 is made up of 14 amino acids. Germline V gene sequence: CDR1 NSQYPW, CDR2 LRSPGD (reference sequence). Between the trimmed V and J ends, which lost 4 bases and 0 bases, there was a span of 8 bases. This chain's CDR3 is CTCSGGGNQDTQYF. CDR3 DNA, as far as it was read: TGCACCTGCAGTGGTGGGGGTAACCAAGAC.

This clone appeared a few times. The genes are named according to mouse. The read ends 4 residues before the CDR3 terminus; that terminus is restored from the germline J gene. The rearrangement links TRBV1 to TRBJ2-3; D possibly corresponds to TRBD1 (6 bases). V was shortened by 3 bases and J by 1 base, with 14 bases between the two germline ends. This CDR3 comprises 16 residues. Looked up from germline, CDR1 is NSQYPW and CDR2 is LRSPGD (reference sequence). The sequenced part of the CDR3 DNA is TGCACCTGCAGTGCCCCGACAGGACGGGGTGCAGAA. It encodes CTCSAPTGRGAE. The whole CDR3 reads CTCSAPTGRGAETLYF.

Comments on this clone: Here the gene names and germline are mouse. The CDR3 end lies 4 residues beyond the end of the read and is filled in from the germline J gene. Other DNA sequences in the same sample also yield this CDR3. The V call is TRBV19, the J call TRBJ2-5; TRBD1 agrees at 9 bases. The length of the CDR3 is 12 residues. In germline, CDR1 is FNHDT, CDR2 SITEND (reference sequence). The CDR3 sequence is CASSGTGDTQYF. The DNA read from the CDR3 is TGTGCCAGCAGTGGGACAGGGGAC.

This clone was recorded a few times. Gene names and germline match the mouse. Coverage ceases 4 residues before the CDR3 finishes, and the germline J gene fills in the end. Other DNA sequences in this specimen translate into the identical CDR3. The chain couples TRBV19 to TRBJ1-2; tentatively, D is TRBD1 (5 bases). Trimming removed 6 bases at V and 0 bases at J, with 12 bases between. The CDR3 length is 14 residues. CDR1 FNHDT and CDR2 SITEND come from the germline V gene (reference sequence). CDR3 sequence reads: CASTPRGANSDYTF. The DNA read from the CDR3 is TGTGCCAGCACCCCCCGGGGGGCAAACTCC.

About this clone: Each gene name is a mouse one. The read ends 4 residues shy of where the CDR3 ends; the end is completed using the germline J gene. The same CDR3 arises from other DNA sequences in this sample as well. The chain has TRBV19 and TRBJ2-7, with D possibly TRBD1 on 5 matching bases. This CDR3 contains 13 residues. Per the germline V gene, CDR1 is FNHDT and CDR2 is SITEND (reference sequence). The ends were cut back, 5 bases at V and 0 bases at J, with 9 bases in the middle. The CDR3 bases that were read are TGTGCCAGCAGCGGACAAAGCTCCTAT. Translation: CASSGQSSY. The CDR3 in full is CASSGQSSYEQYF.

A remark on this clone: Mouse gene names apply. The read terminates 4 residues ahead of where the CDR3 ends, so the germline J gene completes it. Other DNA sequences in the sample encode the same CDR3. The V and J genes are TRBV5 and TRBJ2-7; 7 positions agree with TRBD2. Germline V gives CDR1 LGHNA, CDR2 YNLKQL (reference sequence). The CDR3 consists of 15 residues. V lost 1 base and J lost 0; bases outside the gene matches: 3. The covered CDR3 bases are TGTGCCAGCAGCCAAGGTCCTGGGGGCTCCTAT. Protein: CASSQGPGGSY. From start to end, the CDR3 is CASSQGPGGSYEQYF.

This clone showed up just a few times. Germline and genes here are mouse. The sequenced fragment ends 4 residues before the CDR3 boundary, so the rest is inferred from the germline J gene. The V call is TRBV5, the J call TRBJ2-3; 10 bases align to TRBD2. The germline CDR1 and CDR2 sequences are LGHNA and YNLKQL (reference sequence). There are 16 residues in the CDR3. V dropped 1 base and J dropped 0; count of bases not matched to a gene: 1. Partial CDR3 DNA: TGTGCCAGCAGCCAAGGGGGACTGGGGAGTGCAGAA. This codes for CASSQGGLGSAE. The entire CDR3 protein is CASSQGGLGSAETLYF.

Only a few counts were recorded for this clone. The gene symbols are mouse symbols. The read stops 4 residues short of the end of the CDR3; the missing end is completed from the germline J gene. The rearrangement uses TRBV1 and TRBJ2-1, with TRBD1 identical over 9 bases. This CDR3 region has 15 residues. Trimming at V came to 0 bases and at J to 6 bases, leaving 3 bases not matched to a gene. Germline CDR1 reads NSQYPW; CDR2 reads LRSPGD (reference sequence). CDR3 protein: CTCSAETGGSAEQFF. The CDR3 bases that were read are TGCACCTGCAGTGCAGAGACAGGGGGTAGTGCT.

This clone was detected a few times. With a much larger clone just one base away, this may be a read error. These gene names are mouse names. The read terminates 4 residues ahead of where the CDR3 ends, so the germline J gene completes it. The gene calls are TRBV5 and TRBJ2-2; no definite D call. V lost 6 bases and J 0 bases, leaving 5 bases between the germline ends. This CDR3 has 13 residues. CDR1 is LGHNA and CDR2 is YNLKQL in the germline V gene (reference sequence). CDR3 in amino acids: CASRTSNTGQLYF. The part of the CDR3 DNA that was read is TGTGCCAGCAGGACATCAAACACCGGG.

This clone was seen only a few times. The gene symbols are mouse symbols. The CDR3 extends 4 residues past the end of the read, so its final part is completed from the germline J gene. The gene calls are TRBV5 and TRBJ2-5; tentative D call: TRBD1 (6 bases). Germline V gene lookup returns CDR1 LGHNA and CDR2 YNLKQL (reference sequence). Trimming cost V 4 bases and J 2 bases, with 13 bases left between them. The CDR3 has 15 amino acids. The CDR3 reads CASSRPGTLQDTQYF. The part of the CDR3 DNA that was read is TGTGCCAGCAGCCGCCCCGGGACACTCCAAGAC.

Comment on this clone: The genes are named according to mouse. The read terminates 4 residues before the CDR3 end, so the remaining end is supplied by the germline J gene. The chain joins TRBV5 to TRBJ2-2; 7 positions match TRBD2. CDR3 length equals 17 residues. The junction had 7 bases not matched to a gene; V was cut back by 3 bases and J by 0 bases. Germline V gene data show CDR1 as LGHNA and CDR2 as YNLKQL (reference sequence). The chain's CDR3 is CASSHLDWVANTGQLYF. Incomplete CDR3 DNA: TGTGCCAGCAGCCACCTCGACTGGGTAGCAAACACCGGG.

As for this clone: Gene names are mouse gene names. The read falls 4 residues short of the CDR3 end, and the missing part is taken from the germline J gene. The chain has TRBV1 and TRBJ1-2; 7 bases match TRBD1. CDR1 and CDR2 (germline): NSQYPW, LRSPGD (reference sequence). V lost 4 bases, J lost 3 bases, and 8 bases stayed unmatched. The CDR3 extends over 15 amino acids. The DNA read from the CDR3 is TGCACCTGCAGTGGAACTGCAGGGGGAGACTCC. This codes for CTCSGTAGGDS. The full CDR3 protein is CTCSGTAGGDSDYTF.